This T cell receptor beta chain was identified during a study of blood T cells in healthy people across ages. Findings and limits, study-wide: Diversity was estimated from one million T cells, and these estimates were considered underestimates. With naive T cell percentage, TCR beta diversity showed a strong correlation. With age, beta diversity per million T cells declined roughly linearly, significantly by about 40.

A second 7 to 11 cycle PCR used barcoded and J-beta primers. In TCRdb, the 5' RACE reads were re-called with MiXCR into one record per CDR3 protein. The table includes some 1.7 million distinct CDR3 sequences, roughly 30% detected once. In this sample, this clonotype turned up many times. Its antigen is not identified. Each donor had 8 to 10 milliliters of peripheral blood drawn. There are 15 residues in the CDR3. Trimming removed 2 bases from V and 0 bases from J; junction bases left unmatched: 4. Germline V gene sequence: CDR1 LGHDT, CDR2 YNNKEL (reference sequence). The sample consisted of blood. The receptor was isolated from a woman younger than 45 in good health. This rearrangement joins TRBV3-1 to TRBJ2-7, with 7 bases lining up with TRBD2. CDR3 loop: CASSQSGGSSYEQYF. CDR3 nucleotides: TGTGCCAGCAGCCAATCCGGGGGGAGCTCCTACGAGCAGTACTTC.